Listed below are T cell receptor beta chains from one sample, sequenced in a study of T cell responses to AZD1222 COVID-19 vaccine. Assay: immunoSEQ multiplex PCR; the TCRdb copy retains only in-frame clones and omits some. Of over 130,000 clones in the sample, 90% to 95% were seen once. The sample consisted of peripheral blood, taken on day 0 of AZD1222 vaccination. These receptors were taken from an adult in good health. The CDR3 runs from the conserved cysteine through the conserved F or W. A D gene is named only where the DNA matches it firmly. Clone size appears in some rows only: once, few, many, or a class for an expanded clone.

>NA|TRBJ2-7|NA|TRBV10-3
TGTGCCAGCGGGCTAGCCTACGAGCAGTACTTC
CASGLAYEQYF
>TRBD2|TRBJ2-1|NA|TRBV2
TGTGCCAGCAGTGAACGGGGGGGCTCCTACAATGAGCAGTTCTTC
CASSERGGSYNEQFF
>NA|TRBJ2-5|NA|TRBV7-9
TGTGCCAGCAGCTTAAGGTGGGAGACCCAGTACTTC
CASSLRWETQYF
>TRBD1|TRBJ2-3|NA|TRBV15
TGTGCCACCAGCAGGCTACAAGGGGGCTGGGGCACAGATACGCAGTATTTT
CATSRLQGGWGTDTQYF
>NA|TRBJ1-5|NA|TRBV19
TGTGCCAGTAGTATAGTCCCGAGCCTGCACTGGGGCAATCAGCCCCAGCATTTT
CASSIVPSLHWGNQPQHF
>TRBD2|TRBJ2-3|NA|TRBV6-2/TRBV6-3
TGTGCCAGCAGCTCAAGCGGGGGATTCCGGGATACGCAGTATTTT
CASSSSGGFRDTQYF
>TRBD1|TRBJ1-3|NA|TRBV5-6
TGTGCCAGCGCAGGGGGACCGGGAAACACCATATATTTT
CASAGGPGNTIYF
>NA|TRBJ2-7|NA|TRBV28
TGTGCCAGCAGGGCCCCGTCGAACTACGAGCAGTACTTC
CASRAPSNYEQYF
>NA|TRBJ1-3|NA|TRBV4-3
TGCGCCAGCAGCCAAGGGCGTAGCTCGGCCCATCAGGGAAACACCATATATTTT
CASSQGRSSAHQGNTIYF
>TRBD1|TRBJ1-2|NA|TRBV5-8
TGTGCCAGCAGCTTAGGACAGGTGCTCTATGGCTACACCTTC
CASSLGQVLYGYTF
>NA|TRBJ2-1|NA|TRBV7-9
TGTGCCAGCAGCCAATCAGCGGGTTACAATGAGCAGTTCTTC
CASSQSAGYNEQFF
>TRBD1|TRBJ2-1|NA|TRBV18
TGTGCCAGCGCGGGACAGGGGGACAATGAGCAGTTCTTC
CASAGQGDNEQFF
>NA|TRBJ2-7|NA|TRBV4-2
TGTGCCAGCAGCCAAGCGAAGGGACCCTCCTACGAGCAGTACTTC
CASSQAKGPSYEQYF
>NA|TRBJ2-7|NA|TRBV30
TGTGCCTGGAGCGGGACCTCCTACGAGCAGTACTTC
CAWSGTSYEQYF
>NA|TRBJ1-4|once|TRBV10-2
TGCGCCAGCAGTGAGATCGAGGGGGAAAAACTGTTTTTT
CASSEIEGEKLFF
>NA|TRBJ1-4|NA|TRBV5-1
TGCGCCAGCAGCTTGTGGGGAGGGGCCAATGAAAAACTGTTTTTT
CASSLWGGANEKLFF
>NA|TRBJ1-1|NA|TRBV18
TGTGCCAGCTCACCCTTGGACAGCACAAACACTGAAGCTTTCTTT
CASSPLDSTNTEAFF
>NA|TRBJ2-7|NA|TRBV28
TGTGCCAGCAGTCCTAGGGACCCAGCGAGGGACGAGCAGTACTTC
CASSPRDPARDEQYF
>TRBD2|TRBJ2-1|NA|TRBV29-1
TGCAGCGTTGCCGCCGGGACTACGCAAACACCCTCCTACAATGAGCAGTTCTTC
CSVAAGTTQTPSYNEQFF
>TRBD2|TRBJ2-7|NA|TRBV4-2
TGTGCCAGCAGCCAAGAAGCTAGCGGGAGGTACGAGCAGTACTTC
CASSQEASGRYEQYF
>NA|TRBJ2-2|NA|TRBV7-2
TGTGCCAGCAGCCCGCACGCCCCAAGGTTTTTAAACACCGGGGAGCTGTTTTTT
CASSPHAPRFLNTGELFF
>TRBD2|TRBJ2-3|NA|TRBV6-2/TRBV6-3
TGTGCCAGCAGTATGGGACTAGCGGGAGGGATTGAAGATACGCAGTATTTT
CASSMGLAGGIEDTQYF
>NA|TRBJ2-4|NA|TRBV11-1
TGTGCCAGCAGCCAGATGCGGGTAGGAAACATTCAGTACTTC
CASSQMRVGNIQYF
>NA|TRBJ2-3|NA|TRBV24-1
TGTGCCACCAGGGATGGTCTCACAGATACGCAGTATTTT
CATRDGLTDTQYF
>NA|TRBJ1-6|NA|TRBV4-1
TGCGCCTCCACGCCTCACGGGACCGATAATTCACCCCTCCACTTT
CASTPHGTDNSPLHF
>NA|TRBJ1-3|NA|TRBV7-9
TGTGCCATCAACTCTGGAAACACCATATATTTT
CAINSGNTIYF
>TRBD2|TRBJ2-3|NA|TRBV4-1
TGCGCCAGCAGCCTACGACTAGCGGGGGAAACAGATACGCAGTATTTT
CASSLRLAGETDTQYF
>NA|TRBJ1-1|NA|TRBV9
TGTGCCAGCAGCGTAGATGTGGAATTATTGAACACTGAAGCTTTCTTT
CASSVDVELLNTEAFF
>NA|TRBJ2-1|NA|TRBV18
TGTGCCAGCTCACCAGGGGAAGGTTACAATGAGCAGTTCTTC
CASSPGEGYNEQFF
>NA|TRBJ1-6|NA|TRBV6-6
TGTGCCAGCAGTTACGGGCAGGGGAGTTCACCCCTCCACTTT
CASSYGQGSSPLHF
>TRBD1|TRBJ1-1|NA|TRBV7-2
TGTGCCAGCAGCTTAAGGTTGCAGGGGGGCACTGAAGCTTTCTTT
CASSLRLQGGTEAFF
>NA|TRBJ1-4|NA|TRBV5-1
TGCGCCAGCAGCCTAACTCAGGGTCGGGCGGATGAAAAACTGTTTTTT
CASSLTQGRADEKLFF
>TRBD2|TRBJ2-7|NA|TRBV6-5
TGTGCCAGCAGTTCTCCGGGACTAGGACACTACGAGCAGTACTTC
CASSSPGLGHYEQYF
>NA|TRBJ2-7|NA|TRBV10-2
TGCGCCAGCAGTGAGGCGGGAAGATTGGCCTACGAGCAGTACTTC
CASSEAGRLAYEQYF
>NA|TRBJ1-3|NA|TRBV3-1/TRBV3-2
TGTGCCAGCAGCAGAACGGTCAGCTCTGGAAACACCATATATTTT
CASSRTVSSGNTIYF
>TRBD1|TRBJ1-6|few|TRBV4-3
TGCGCCAGCAGCCCGTCGGGACAGGGGGCCTCACCCCTCCACTTT
CASSPSGQGASPLHF
>TRBD1|TRBJ1-4|NA|TRBV7-9
TGTGCCAGCAGCTTGCTCAGGGGGCACGATGAAAAACTGTTTTTT
CASSLLRGHDEKLFF
>TRBD1|TRBJ1-1|NA|TRBV18
TGTGCCAGCTCACCACAGGACAGGGTTGGCACTGAAGCTTTCTTT
CASSPQDRVGTEAFF
>NA|TRBJ2-1|NA|TRBV28
TGTGCCAGCAGTTTTACCGGGGTTAATGAGCAGTTCTTC
CASSFTGVNEQFF
>NA|TRBJ2-2|NA|TRBV6-2/TRBV6-3
TGTGCCAGCAGTTATAGAATGGGTCTAGCCCTGAACACCGGGGAGCTGTTTTTT
CASSYRMGLALNTGELFF
>TRBD1|TRBJ1-5|NA|TRBV5-4
TGTGCCAGCAGCTTGGACAGGGGGGCTAACAATCAGCCCCAGCATTTT
CASSLDRGANNQPQHF
>TRBD1|TRBJ1-1|NA|TRBV7-9
TGTGCCAGCAGCACCGGGACAGGGACCTCTTTCTTT
CASSTGTGTSFF
>TRBD1|TRBJ2-3|NA|TRBV6-5
TGTGCCAGCAGACCCGAGGGGGCTCTATCAGATACGCAGTATTTT
CASRPEGALSDTQYF
>NA|TRBJ2-2|NA|TRBV6-2/TRBV6-3
TGTGCCAGCAGTTACCTAGGGACCGGGGAGCTGTTTTTT
CASSYLGTGELFF
>TRBD2|TRBJ2-2|NA|TRBV10-3
TGTGCCATTTCCGAGCGGGAGGGCAACACCGGGGAGCTGTTTTTT
CAISEREGNTGELFF
>NA|TRBJ2-7|NA|TRBV4-3
TGCGCCAGCAGCCAAGAGTTAGTCGGGGCCTCCTACGAGCAGTACTTC
CASSQELVGASYEQYF
>TRBD1|TRBJ1-5|NA|TRBV7-9
TGTGCCAGCAGCTTAGAGGGGACAGTCGCCCAGCATTTT
CASSLEGTVAQHF
>TRBD1|TRBJ2-5|once|TRBV19
TGTGCCAGTGCCCGGGGACAGGGGGAGGAGACCCAGTACTTC
CASARGQGEETQYF
>TRBD2|TRBJ2-3|NA|TRBV2
TGTGCCAGCAGTGAGGGCGGGAGAGGGGTTACGCAGTATTTT
CASSEGGRGVTQYF
>TRBD2|TRBJ2-1|NA|TRBV3-1/TRBV3-2
TGTGCCAGCAGCCAGCGACTAGCGAGCTACAATGAGCAGTTCTTC
CASSQRLASYNEQFF
>NA|TRBJ2-3|once|TRBV4-1
TGCGCCAGCAGCCATGTACAGCAGGCTGGGACAGATACGCAGTATTTT
CASSHVQQAGTDTQYF
>NA|TRBJ1-5|once|TRBV6-1
TGTGCCAGCAGTGATGCAGGGATCAATCAGCCCCAGCATTTT
CASSDAGINQPQHF
>NA|TRBJ1-1|NA|TRBV29-1
TGCAGCGTTTCCTTTGGGGCTTTCTTT
CSVSFGAFF
>TRBD1|TRBJ1-5|NA|TRBV7-8
TGTGCCAGCAGCTCCGGGACAGGCTCTCAGCCCCAGCATTTT
CASSSGTGSQPQHF
>NA|TRBJ1-1|NA|TRBV5-1
TGCGCCAGCAGCGGGTGGGAACCGAACACTGAAGCTTTCTTT
CASSGWEPNTEAFF
>TRBD1|TRBJ1-6|NA|TRBV25-1
TGTGCCAGCAGTGACAGGGGGAATTCACCCCTCCACTTT
CASSDRGNSPLHF
>NA|TRBJ2-3|NA|TRBV5-4
TGTGCCAGCAGCTTCCCGGGGATGGGCACAGATACGCAGTATTTT
CASSFPGMGTDTQYF